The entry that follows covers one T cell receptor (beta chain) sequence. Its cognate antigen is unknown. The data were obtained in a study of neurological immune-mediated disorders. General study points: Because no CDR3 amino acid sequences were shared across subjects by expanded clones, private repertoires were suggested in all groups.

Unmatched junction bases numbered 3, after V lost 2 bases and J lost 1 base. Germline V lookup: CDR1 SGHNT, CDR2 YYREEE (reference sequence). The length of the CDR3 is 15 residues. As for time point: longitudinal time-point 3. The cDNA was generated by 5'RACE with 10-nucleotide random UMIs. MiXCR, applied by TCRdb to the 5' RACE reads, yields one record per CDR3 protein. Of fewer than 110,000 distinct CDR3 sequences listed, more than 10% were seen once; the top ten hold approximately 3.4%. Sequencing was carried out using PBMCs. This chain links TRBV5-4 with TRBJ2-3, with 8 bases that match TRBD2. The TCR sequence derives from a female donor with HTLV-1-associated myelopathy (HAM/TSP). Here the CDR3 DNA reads TGTGCCAGCAGCTTAGTAGCGGGACGCACAGATACGCAGTATTTT. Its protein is CASSLVAGRTDTQYF. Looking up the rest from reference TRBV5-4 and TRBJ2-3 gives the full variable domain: ETGVTQSPTHLIKTRGQQVTLRCSSQSGHNTVSWYQQALGQGPQFIFQYYREEENGRGNFPPRFSGLQFPNYSSELNVNALELDDSALYLCASSLVAGRTDTQYFGPGTRLTVL.